This T cell receptor (beta chain) was found in a study of vaccination effects on CD4 cells after COVID-19. Trimming stripped 5 bases from V and 8 bases from J, with 15 bases between. The CDR3 has 13 amino acids. Germline V CDR1 and CDR2: SGHTA, FQGNSA. Viral peptide pool expansion of antigen-specific CD4+ T cells preceded sequencing in the ViraFEST assay. When less than 12 days of culture had elapsed, CD4+ T cells were isolated. Vaccinated participants had no history of SARS-CoV-2 infection and tested negative for nucleocapsid antibodies. As for this clone: Its cognate antigen is unknown.

Assay: immunoSEQ multiplex PCR; the TCRdb copy retains only in-frame clones and omits some. The table includes tens of thousands of clones, around three quarters detected once. General study findings and limits: After vaccination of healthy people, only 1 of 255 vaccine-induced clones cross-reacted with common cold coronaviruses. Marked clonal contraction was seen in infection- and vaccine-induced clones late after vaccination.

The chain combines TRBV7-2 with TRBJ1-2; D may be TRBD1 (5 bases). This receptor was taken from a human donor who received a COVID-19 vaccine. The sequences come from CD4+ T cells from PBMCs cultured with HCoV-OC43 spike peptides, collected before COVID-19 vaccination. Subset indicated: HCoV-OC43 spike overlapping peptide pool stimulation. Written as DNA, the CDR3 is TGTGCCAGCAGCCCAGATGGGGGAAGGGGCTACACCTTC. Translation: CASSPDGGRGYTF.